The entry below describes one T cell receptor (beta chain). Its matching antigen is unknown. At one of its ends the junction is not consistent with the germline gene, which may arise from a read error. These data originate in a study of blood T cells in healthy people across ages. Points from the study as a whole: There were more naive CD4+ cells and higher diversity in long-lived donors than in aged donors. Roughly linearly, TCR beta diversity per million T cells fell as age increased.

A second roughly 6 to 12 cycle PCR used barcoded and J-beta primers. Through a template-switch adaptor with 12 random nucleotides, each cDNA molecule received a tag. MiXCR, applied by TCRdb to the 5' RACE reads, yields one record per CDR3 protein. The sample has around 690,000 distinct CDR3 sequences; approximately 59% are singletons. The germline V gene encodes CDR1 SGHAT and CDR2 FQNNGV. The length of the CDR3 is 14 residues. This chain connects TRBV11-2 to TRBJ1-2, with D uncertain. Source material: blood. The sequence derives from a man aged 55 to 69 in good health. CDR3 protein: CASSFTRADYGYTF. The CDR3 DNA reads TGCGCCAGCAGCTTCACGAGGGCCGACTATGGCTACACCTTC.